The present T cell receptor beta chain was sequenced within a study of shared clonotypes between healthy human individuals. V dropped 3 bases and J dropped 1 base, with 11 bases sitting between them. Germline V CDR1 and CDR2: SQVTM, ANQGSEA. The CDR3 covers 14 residues. Sequencing was performed with immunoSEQ multiplex PCR; in TCRdb, only in-frame clones are kept and a portion is missing. This table holds about 2 million clones, 90% to 95% found once. The V gene is TRBV29-1, the J gene TRBJ2-3; D possibly matches TRBD1 or TRBD2 (5 bases each). Sequences were obtained from naive CD4+ T cells sorted from blood. Subset defined: CD45RA+ positively selected. This TCR derives from a man aged 18-30 years in good health. This CDR3 reads CSVEWQGGTDTQYF. DNA for the CDR3: TGCAGCGTTGAGTGGCAGGGAGGCACAGATACGCAGTATTTT.